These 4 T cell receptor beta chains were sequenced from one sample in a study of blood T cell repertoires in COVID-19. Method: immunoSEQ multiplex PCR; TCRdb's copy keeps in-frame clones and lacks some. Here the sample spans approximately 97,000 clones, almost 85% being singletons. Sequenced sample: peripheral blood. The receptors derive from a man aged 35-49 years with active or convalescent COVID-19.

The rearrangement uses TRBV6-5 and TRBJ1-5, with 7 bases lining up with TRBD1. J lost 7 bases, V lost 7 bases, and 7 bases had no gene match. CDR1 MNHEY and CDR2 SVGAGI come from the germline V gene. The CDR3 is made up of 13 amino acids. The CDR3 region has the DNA TGTGCCAGCAACCGACAGGGCCTCCAGCCCCAGCATTTT. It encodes CASNRQGLQPQHF.

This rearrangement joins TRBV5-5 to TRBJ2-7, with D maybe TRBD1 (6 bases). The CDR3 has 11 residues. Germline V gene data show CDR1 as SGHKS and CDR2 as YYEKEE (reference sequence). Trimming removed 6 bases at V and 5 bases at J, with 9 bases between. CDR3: CASTNRDEQYF. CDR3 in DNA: TGTGCCAGCACCAACAGGGACGAGCAGTACTTC.

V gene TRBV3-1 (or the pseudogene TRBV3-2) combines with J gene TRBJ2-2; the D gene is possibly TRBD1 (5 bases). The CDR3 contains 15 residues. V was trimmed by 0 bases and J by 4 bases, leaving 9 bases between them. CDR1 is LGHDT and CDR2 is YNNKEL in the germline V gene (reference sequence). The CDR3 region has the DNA TGTGCCAGCAGCCAAGATAATAGGGGCACCGGGGAGCTGTTTTTT. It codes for CASSQDNRGTGELFF.

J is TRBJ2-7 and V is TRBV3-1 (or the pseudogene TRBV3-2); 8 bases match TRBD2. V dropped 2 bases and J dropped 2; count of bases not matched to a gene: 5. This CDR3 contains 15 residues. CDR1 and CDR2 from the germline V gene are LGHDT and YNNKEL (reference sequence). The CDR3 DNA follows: TGTGCCAGCAGCCAACAGGTACTAGCGGCCTACGAGCAGTACTTC. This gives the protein CASSQQVLAAYEQYF.